The 4 T cell receptor beta chains below were found in one sample sequenced in a study of vaccination and CD4 T cells after COVID-19. The sample's treatment: approximately nine-day PBMC culture with coronavirus spike peptide pools or control peptides (ViraFEST assay). Researchers used the Oncomine TCR Beta short-read assay to sequence DNA from cultured CD4+ T cells. TCRdb re-called the PCR reads with MiXCR, one entry per CDR3 protein. The sample holds 9,500 to 15,000 distinct CDR3 sequences, more than 45% seen once. These receptors' targets are unknown. The material sequenced was CD4+ T cells from blood, cultured in vitro. The source of these receptors is a human donor who had recovered from COVID-19.

This chain joins TRBV27 and TRBJ2-7; D remains ambiguous. The CDR3 is 14 amino acids. The V and J ends lost 3 bases and 3 bases respectively, with 12 bases between them. Germline loops: CDR1 MNHEY, CDR2 SMNVEV (reference sequence). For the CDR3, the DNA is TGTGCCAGCAGTTTTAGGGCCAGGCGCTACGAGCAGTACTTC. It encodes CASSFRARRYEQYF.

CDR3 region: CASSMREGLSDTQYF. DNA for the CDR3: TGTGCCAGTAGTATGCGGGAGGGCCTGTCAGATACGCAGTATTTT. V is TRBV19 and J is TRBJ2-3, with 9 bases aligning to TRBD2. J was trimmed by 4 bases and V by 3 bases; bases with no gene match: 5. The CDR3 has 15 amino acids. Germline lookup yields CDR1 LNHDA and CDR2 SQIVND (reference sequence). Full variable domain (outside the CDR3, taken from reference TRBV19 and TRBJ2-3): DGGITQSPKYLFRKEGQNVTLSCEQNLNHDAMYWYRQDPGQGLRLIYYSQIVNDFQKGDIAEGYSVSREKKESFPLTVTSAQKNPTAFYLCASSMREGLSDTQYFGPGTRLTVL.

V gene TRBV4-1 combines with J gene TRBJ2-1; maybe TRBD1 (6 bases). The germline V gene encodes CDR1 MGHRA and CDR2 YSYEKL. The CDR3 is 13 amino acids. V was clipped by 0 bases and J by 9 bases, with 9 bases between them. CDR3 sequence (DNA): TGCGCCAGCAGCCAAGATCCCAGGGGTGAGCAGTTCTTC. Its protein is CASSQDPRGEQFF.

The J gene is TRBJ1-6, the V gene TRBV19; 8 nucleotides line up with TRBD1. Looked up from germline, CDR1 is LNHDA and CDR2 is SQIVND (reference sequence). The V and J ends lost 3 bases and 5 bases, in that order; junction bases with no gene match: 6. The CDR3 consists of 16 residues. The CDR3 DNA is TGTGCCAGTAGTATCTGGCAGGGGGCGAATAATTCACCCCTCCACTTT. This translates into CASSIWQGANNSPLHF.